This entry features one T cell receptor beta chain sequence. The source of the sample is a study of blood T cell repertoires in COVID-19. Study details: Samples representing acute and convalescent COVID-19 were sourced from the United States, Italy and Spain. Sample material is recorded as cDNA or gDNA derived from T cells, B-cell-depleted T cells, or PBMCs.

Sequencing used immunoSEQ multiplex PCR; TCRdb keeps in-frame clones, though not all of them. Among more than 30,000 clones listed, 80% to 90% were seen once. Germline assignment: CDR1 LGHNA and CDR2 YNFKEQ. V gave up 0 bases and J gave up 3 bases, with 11 bases separating them. The CDR3 is made up of 15 amino acids. The source of this sequence is a man aged 50-60 years with active or convalescent COVID-19. This sequence joins TRBV4-2 and TRBJ2-5; D is undetermined. The sequenced sample was peripheral blood. The CDR3 DNA reads as TGTGCCAGCAGCCAAGAATTTTGGCAGGAAGAGACCCAGTACTTC. Translating it yields CASSQEFWQEETQYF.